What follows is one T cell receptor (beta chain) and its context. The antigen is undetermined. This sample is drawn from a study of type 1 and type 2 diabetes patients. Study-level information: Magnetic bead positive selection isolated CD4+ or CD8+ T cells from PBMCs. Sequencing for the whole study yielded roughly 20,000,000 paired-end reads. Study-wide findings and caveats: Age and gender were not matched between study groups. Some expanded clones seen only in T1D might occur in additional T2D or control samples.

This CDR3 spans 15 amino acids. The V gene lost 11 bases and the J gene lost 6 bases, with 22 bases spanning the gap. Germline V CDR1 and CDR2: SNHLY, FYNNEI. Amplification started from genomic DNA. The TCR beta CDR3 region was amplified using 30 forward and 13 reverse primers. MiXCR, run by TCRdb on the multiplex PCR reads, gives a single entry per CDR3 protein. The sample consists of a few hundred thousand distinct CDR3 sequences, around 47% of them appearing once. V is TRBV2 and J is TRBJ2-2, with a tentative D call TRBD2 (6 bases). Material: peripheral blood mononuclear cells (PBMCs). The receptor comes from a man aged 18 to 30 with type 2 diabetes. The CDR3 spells CACGGESVGPGELFF. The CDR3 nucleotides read TGTGCCTGTGGCGGGGAGTCTGTGGGTCCCGGGGAGCTGTTTTTT.